These T cell receptor beta chains were read from a single sample in a study of shared clonotypes between healthy human individuals. Sequencing was performed with immunoSEQ multiplex PCR; in TCRdb, only in-frame clones are kept and a portion is missing. The repertoire holds a few million clones, with around 93% as singletons. The sequencing sample was made of naive CD8+ T cells from PBMCs. Every receptor here comes from a man in his late teens or twenties in good health. Some clones in this sample may be carry-over from other donors' samples. Both conserved end residues are part of each CDR3. The D gene is left open where the match is weak. The size field is filled for only some rows; it gives once, few, many or a size class.

CDR3 | DNA | V | D | J | size
CASSLVRTTNTGELFF | TGTGCCAGCAGCTTAGTGCGGACTACGAACACCGGGGAGCTGTTTTTT | TRBV7-6 | NA | TRBJ2-2 | NA
CASSLSAGREQYF | TGTGCCAGCAGCTTATCCGCCGGTAGGGAGCAGTACTTC | TRBV7-3 | NA | TRBJ2-7 | NA
CASSYSAGPNEQFF | TGTGCCAGCAGTTACTCCGCGGGGCCTAATGAGCAGTTCTTC | TRBV6-6 | NA | TRBJ2-1 | NA
CSVVSGASLNEQFF | TGCAGCGTTGTGTCAGGGGCCAGCCTCAATGAGCAGTTCTTC | TRBV29-1 | NA | TRBJ2-1 | NA
CASSQGSGSVTDTQYF | TGTGCCAGCAGCCAAGGAAGCGGGAGTGTCACAGATACGCAGTATTTT | TRBV4-2 | TRBD2 | TRBJ2-3 | NA
CASSQEDGRDYEQYF | TGTGCCAGCAGCCAAGAAGACGGGAGGGACTACGAGCAGTACTTC | TRBV14 | TRBD2 | TRBJ2-7 | NA
CASTLGGEQYF | TGTGCCAGCACCCTGGGAGGCGAGCAGTACTTC | TRBV28 | NA | TRBJ2-7 | NA
CASSSSGQGGNEQFF | TGTGCCAGCAGCTCCTCGGGACAGGGAGGGAATGAGCAGTTCTTC | TRBV7-9 | TRBD1 | TRBJ2-1 | NA
CASSPRGGNTEAFF | TGTGCCAGCAGTCCTCGGGGGGGGAACACTGAAGCTTTCTTT | TRBV27 | NA | TRBJ1-1 | NA
CAGDSSYEQYF | TGTGCCGGGGACAGCTCCTACGAGCAGTACTTC | TRBV30 | TRBD1 | TRBJ2-7 | NA
CASSGGLAGAYEQYF | TGTGCCAGCAGTGGGGGACTAGCGGGGGCCTACGAGCAGTACTTC | TRBV2 | TRBD2 | TRBJ2-7 | NA
CASSLMRTRNTEAFF | TGTGCCAGCAGTTTAATGAGGACAAGGAACACTGAAGCTTTCTTT | TRBV28 | NA | TRBJ1-1 | NA
CASSLAVNTGELFF | TGTGCCAGCAGTTTAGCAGTGAACACCGGGGAGCTGTTTTTT | TRBV28 | NA | TRBJ2-2 | NA
CASSPHSPNEQFF | TGTGCCAGCAGCCCCCACAGCCCAAATGAGCAGTTCTTC | TRBV11-1 | NA | TRBJ2-1 | NA
CASSSIVTGGDISSYEQYF | TGTGCCAGCAGCTCTATTGTGACAGGGGGCGACATTAGCTCCTACGAGCAGTACTTC | TRBV28 | TRBD1 | TRBJ2-7 | NA
CASSLIPESNEQFF | TGTGCCAGCAGTTTAATACCAGAATCCAATGAGCAGTTCTTC | TRBV27 | NA | TRBJ2-1 | NA
CASSLSAYVQETQYF | TGTGCCAGCAGCTTAAGTGCCTACGTCCAAGAGACCCAGTACTTC | TRBV11-2 | NA | TRBJ2-5 | NA
CASSDGTGKSYF | TGTGCCAGCAGCGACGGGACAGGGAAGTCGTATTTT | TRBV5-4 | TRBD1 | TRBJ2-3 | NA
CASSLGPSSGNTIYF | TGCGCCAGCAGCTTGGGGCCGAGCTCTGGAAACACCATATATTTT | TRBV5-1 | NA | TRBJ1-3 | NA
CASSGILLAGGSETQYF | TGTGCCAGCAGTGGGATTCTTCTAGCGGGAGGGTCAGAGACCCAGTACTTC | TRBV7-9 | TRBD2 | TRBJ2-5 | NA
CASSQVPGSPDTQYF | TGTGCCAGCAGCCAAGTCCCAGGGAGCCCAGATACGCAGTATTTT | TRBV4-2 | NA | TRBJ2-3 | NA
CASSFLDSPLHF | TGTGCCAGCAGTTTCTTGGATTCACCCCTCCACTTT | TRBV28 | NA | TRBJ1-6 | NA
CASRDSWASGNTIYF | TGTGCCAGCAGGGACAGTTGGGCAAGTGGAAACACCATATATTTT | TRBV6-1 | NA | TRBJ1-3 | NA
CASSHLADSYEQYF | TGTGCCAGCAGCCATCTAGCGGATTCCTACGAGCAGTACTTC | TRBV6-1 | TRBD2 | TRBJ2-7 | NA
CASSWDRVSGYTF | TGTGCCAGCAGCTGGGACAGGGTGAGTGGCTACACCTTC | TRBV7-2 | TRBD1 | TRBJ1-2 | NA
CASSLDRDLRGYTF | TGTGCCAGCAGCTTAGACAGGGACCTTCGGGGCTACACCTTC | TRBV11-2 | NA | TRBJ1-2 | NA
CASSLDIADTQYF | TGTGCCAGCAGCTTAGACATCGCAGATACGCAGTATTTT | TRBV11-2 | NA | TRBJ2-3 | NA
CASSVGVDTQYF | TGTGCCAGCAGCGTGGGGGTAGATACGCAGTATTTT | TRBV9 | NA | TRBJ2-3 | NA
CASSPPLFAKQYF | TGTGCCAGCAGCCCCCCCCTTTTCGCCAAGCAGTACTTC | TRBV7-9 | NA | TRBJ2-7 | once
CASSYSGGLYEQYF | TGTGCCAGCAGTTACTCGGGGGGTCTTTACGAGCAGTACTTC | TRBV6-6 | NA | TRBJ2-7 | NA
CAVSEVGTGFYGYTF | TGTGCCGTCAGTGAGGTCGGGACAGGGTTCTATGGCTACACCTTC | TRBV10-3 | TRBD1 | TRBJ1-2 | NA
CASGLVPGPNEQFF | TGTGCTAGTGGTTTGGTTCCGGGCCCCAATGAGCAGTTCTTC | TRBV12-5 | NA | TRBJ2-1 | NA
CASSVLAGPVAEQYF | TGTGCCAGCAGCGTTCTAGCGGGGCCCGTGGCGGAGCAGTACTTC | TRBV7-3 | TRBD2 | TRBJ2-7 | NA
CASSQVRGVNYGYTF | TGTGCCAGCAGCCAAGTGAGGGGCGTTAACTATGGCTACACCTTC | TRBV4-2 | NA | TRBJ1-2 | NA
CASSPHGELTGGLYNEQFF | TGTGCCAGCAGTCCCCACGGCGAACTTACAGGGGGTTTGTACAATGAGCAGTTCTTC | TRBV28 | TRBD1 | TRBJ2-1 | NA
CASSFDGNYGYTF | TGTGCCAGCAGTTTCGATGGGAACTATGGCTACACCTTC | TRBV27 | NA | TRBJ1-2 | NA